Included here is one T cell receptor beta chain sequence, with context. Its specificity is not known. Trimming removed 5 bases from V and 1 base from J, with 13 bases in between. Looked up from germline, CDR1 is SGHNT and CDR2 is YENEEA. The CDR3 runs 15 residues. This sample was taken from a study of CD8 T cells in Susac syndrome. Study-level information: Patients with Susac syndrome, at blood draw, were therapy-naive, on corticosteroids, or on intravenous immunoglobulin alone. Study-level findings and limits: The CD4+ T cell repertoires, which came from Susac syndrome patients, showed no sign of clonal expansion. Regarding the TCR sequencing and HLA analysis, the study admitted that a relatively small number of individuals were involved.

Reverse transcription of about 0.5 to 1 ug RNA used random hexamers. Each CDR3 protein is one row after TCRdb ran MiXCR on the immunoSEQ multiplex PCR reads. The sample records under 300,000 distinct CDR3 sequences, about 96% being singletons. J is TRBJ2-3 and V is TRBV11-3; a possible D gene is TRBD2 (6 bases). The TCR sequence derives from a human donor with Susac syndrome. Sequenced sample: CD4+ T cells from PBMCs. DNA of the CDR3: TGTGCCAGCAGCCCCAGACCGGGGGGCACAGATACGCAGTATTTT. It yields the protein CASSPRPGGTDTQYF. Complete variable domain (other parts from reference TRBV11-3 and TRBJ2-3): EAGVVQSPRYKIIEKKQPVAFWCNPISGHNTLYWYLQNLGQGPELLIRYENEEAVDDSQLPKDRFSAERLKGVDSTLKIQPAELGDSAVYLCASSPRPGGTDTQYFGPGTRLTVL.